A single sample is the source of the 3 T cell receptor beta chains below, sequenced in a study of T cell responses to AZD1222 COVID-19 vaccine. The repertoire was sequenced with immunoSEQ multiplex PCR; TCRdb's copy has only in-frame clones and lacks some. Among 100,000 to 150,000 clones, approximately 80% were seen once, and the ten largest hold approximately 26%. Here the sequenced sample was peripheral blood, taken 28 days after the second AZD1222 dose. The receptors were gathered from an adult who received the AZD1222 COVID-19 vaccine.

This CDR3 reads CASSSADTGELFF. The CDR3 region has the DNA TGTGCCAGCAGCTCAGCAGACACCGGGGAGCTGTTTTTT. The chain combines TRBV5-5 with TRBJ2-2; no firm D call. In germline, CDR1 is SGHKS, CDR2 YYEKEE (reference sequence). This CDR3 contains 13 residues. Trimming took off 3 bases at V and 3 bases at J, with 6 bases between the two ends.

The chain uses TRBV9 and TRBJ2-7, with 7 bases identical to TRBD1. Germline V gene data show CDR1 as SGDLS and CDR2 as YYNGEE. CDR3 length: 15 amino acids. The trim removed 3 bases at V and 2 bases at J, leaving 8 bases unmatched. CDR3 in DNA: TGTGCCAGCAGCGCCCACGAGGGACAGACCTACGAGCAGTACTTC. Its translation: CASSAHEGQTYEQYF.

CDR3: CASSTTATNQETQYF. DNA of the CDR3: TGTGCCAGTAGTACCACAGCGACGAACCAAGAGACCCAGTACTTC. This chain links TRBV19 with TRBJ2-5, with D uncertain. This CDR3 is 15 amino acids long. CDR1 and CDR2 (germline): LNHDA, SQIVND (reference sequence). Trimming stripped 4 bases from V and 0 bases from J, with 12 bases between.